The rows below give T cell receptor beta chains drawn from one sample of a study of OX40 agonist ivuxolimab in advanced cancers. TCRdb's copy holds only in-frame clones and misses some; the assay was immunoSEQ multiplex PCR. The table shows 85,000 to 95,000 clones, with roughly nine tenths occurring only once. The specimen comprised CD4+ or CD8+ T cells sorted from blood, sampled in a trial of the OX40 agonist ivuxolimab. All receptors come from an adult with an advanced solid tumor such as melanoma, head and neck, liver or kidney cancer. Both conserved end residues are part of each CDR3. D genes are given only for firm matches. Clone sizes are given selectively: once, few, many, or a class where the clone is expanded.

TRBD1 TRBJ1-2 . TRBV18 TGTGCCAGCTCATGGGGGACGACAACAGGGGCCGATGGCTACACCTTC CASSWGTTTGADGYTF
. TRBJ2-7 . TRBV28 TGTGCCAGCAGTTCCCCGGGACGTATACCCTACGAGCAGTACTTC CASSSPGRIPYEQYF
. TRBJ1-1 . TRBV2 TGTGCCAGCAGGGGGTTAGACACTGAAGCTTTCTTT CASRGLDTEAFF
TRBD2 TRBJ2-1 once TRBV9 TGTGCCAGCAGCGCCACTAGCGGGTCCTACAATGAGCAGTTCTTC CASSATSGSYNEQFF
. TRBJ1-1 . TRBV5-5 TGTGCCAGCAGCTTGGGAGGTCTGGAAAACACTGAAGCTTTCTTT CASSLGGLENTEAFF
. TRBJ1-4 . TRBV4-2 TGTGCCAGCAGCCCGCAGGGGCCTCCGGCTAATGAAAAACTGTTTTTT CASSPQGPPANEKLFF
. TRBJ2-7 . TRBV7-2 TGTGCCAGCAGCCCTCAAGGCGGGAAATACGAGCAGTACTTC CASSPQGGKYEQYF
. TRBJ1-1 few TRBV5-1 TGCGCCAGTACGGGCAGCAAGAACACTGAAGCTTTCTTT CASTGSKNTEAFF
. TRBJ2-5 . TRBV12-2 TGTGCAAGTCGCTTAGCGGGACAGCAAGAGACCCAGTACTTC CASRLAGQQETQYF
. TRBJ1-2 . TRBV28 TGTGCCAGCAGTACTAGTCAACTCCTCTATGGCTACACCTTC CASSTSQLLYGYTF
. TRBJ1-2 . TRBV5-6 TGTGCCAGCAGCCTAGACAGACTCCGGGACTATGGCTACACCTTC CASSLDRLRDYGYTF
. TRBJ2-3 . TRBV19 TGTGCCAGTAGTATAGGCCAAGGGGGTCGGACAGATACGCAGTATTTT CASSIGQGGRTDTQYF
TRBD1 TRBJ1-1 few TRBV5-1 TGCGCCAGCGACCCTGGGACAGATAACACTGAAGCTTTCTTT CASDPGTDNTEAFF
. TRBJ2-5 . TRBV6-5 TGTGCCAGCAGTTACCAAAGACAACGCCACAAGGAGACCCAGTACTTC CASSYQRQRHKETQYF
. TRBJ1-2 few TRBV6-5 TGTGCCAGCAGGGGCAGATGGAACTATGGCTACACCTTC CASRGRWNYGYTF
. TRBJ2-5 . TRBV4-2 TGTGCCAGCAGCCAAGATTGGGGGCGTTCAGGGGAGACCCAGTACTTC CASSQDWGRSGETQYF
. TRBJ1-1 few TRBV29-1 TGCAGCGTACGCGAGGTGGAGGACACTGAAGCTTTCTTT CSVREVEDTEAFF
. TRBJ2-5 . TRBV5-1 TGCGCCAGCAGCTTGAATCCACCTCAAGAGACCCAGTACTTC CASSLNPPQETQYF
TRBD1 TRBJ1-5 . TRBV18 TGTGCCAGCTCACCACAGGACAGGGGTGGACAGCCCCAGCATTTT CASSPQDRGGQPQHF
. TRBJ1-5 . TRBV2 TGTGCCAGCAGTGAGGGGAATCAGCCCCAGCATTTT CASSEGNQPQHF
. TRBJ2-1 . TRBV2 TGTGCCAGCAGTGTGGTTAGAGGGCCTCGTGAGCAGTTCTTC CASSVVRGPREQFF
. TRBJ2-5 . TRBV5-1 TGCGCCAGCAGCTCCGGCCAAGAGACCCAGTACTTC CASSSGQETQYF
. TRBJ1-1 . TRBV4-2 TGTGCCAGCAGCCAAGTAGGAGGGGTTGGAAACACTGAAGCTTTCTTT CASSQVGGVGNTEAFF
. TRBJ2-7 . TRBV6-1 TGTGCCAGCAGTGAAGGGACGTCCGGCGAGCAGTACTTC CASSEGTSGEQYF
. TRBJ2-5 few TRBV28 TGTGCCAGCAGGTCCGTGGGGCTGGACGGAGAGACCCAGTACTTC CASRSVGLDGETQYF
. TRBJ1-3 . TRBV28 TGTGCCAGCAGTTGGGGCGTTGGCTCTGGAAACACCATATATTTT CASSWGVGSGNTIYF
TRBD2 TRBJ2-1 . TRBV9 TGTGCCAGCAGCGGGCGACAGACTAGCGGGAGTGATGAGCAGTTCTTC CASSGRQTSGSDEQFF
TRBD1 TRBJ2-5 . TRBV5-1 TGCGCCAGCAGCTTACAGGGGATAGGAGAGACCCAGTACTTC CASSLQGIGETQYF
. TRBJ1-5 . TRBV5-8 TGTGCCAGCAGCCAGGACAGCAATCAGCCCCAGCATTTT CASSQDSNQPQHF
TRBD1 TRBJ2-3 . TRBV18 TGTGCCAGCTCACTCGACAGGGGGAACACAGATACGCAGTATTTT CASSLDRGNTDTQYF
TRBD2 TRBJ2-1 . TRBV11-2 TGTGCCAGCAGCTCCCAAGCGGGAGGAAATGAGCAGTTCTTC CASSSQAGGNEQFF
. TRBJ2-3 . TRBV7-9 TGTGCCAGCAGCCCGCCCGGATTAGCGGATACGCAGTATTTT CASSPPGLADTQYF
. TRBJ1-3 once TRBV4-3 TGCGCCAGCAGCCAAGACAATAGGGCTGGAAACACCATATATTTT CASSQDNRAGNTIYF
TRBD1 TRBJ2-2 . TRBV19 TGTGCCAGTAGTACCGTGACTGGACAGGGTTACACCGGGGAGCTGTTTTTT CASSTVTGQGYTGELFF
TRBD1 TRBJ2-7 . TRBV18 TGTGCCAGCTCCCCTCCCGGACAGGGGGCGGCCTACGAGCAGTACTTC CASSPPGQGAAYEQYF
TRBD2 TRBJ2-7 . TRBV6-5 TGTGCCAGCAGAGGACTAGCGGGCTCCTACGAGCAGTACTTC CASRGLAGSYEQYF
. TRBJ2-3 . TRBV10-1 TGCGCCAGCAGTGGAACAGGGACGTCAGATACGCAGTATTTT CASSGTGTSDTQYF
. TRBJ2-7 . TRBV5-1 TGCGCCAGCAGCCCTGAGGGACCGAAGCCTCTCGAGCAGTACTTC CASSPEGPKPLEQYF
. TRBJ2-7 medium-sized TRBV7-2 TGTGCCAGCAGCTTAGCTAGCGGTCTCTCCTACGAGCAGTACTTC CASSLASGLSYEQYF
TRBD1 TRBJ2-3 . TRBV5-8 TGTGCCAGCAGCGCAGGACAGGGGGCTAAGACCACAGATACGCAGTATTTT CASSAGQGAKTTDTQYF
. TRBJ2-7 . TRBV28 TGTGCCAGCAGTTGGACGGGAATCTCCTACGAGCAGTACTTC CASSWTGISYEQYF
. TRBJ1-5 . TRBV5-4 TGTGCCAGCAGCTTTGACGCAAATCAGCCCCAGCATTTT CASSFDANQPQHF
TRBD2 TRBJ2-3 . TRBV5-4 TGTGCCAGCAGCTTGTGGGCGGGAGAAGATACGCAGTATTTT CASSLWAGEDTQYF
. TRBJ2-7 . TRBV6-5 TGTGCCAGCAGTTCCGGGGCTGGTCCGGACTACGAGCAGTACTTC CASSSGAGPDYEQYF
. TRBJ2-7 . TRBV27 TGTGCCAGCTCCACCCTCGGAAGCCCCGAGCAGTACTTC CASSTLGSPEQYF
. TRBJ2-5 once TRBV6-5 TGTGCCAGCGAAGGTCTAGAGACCCAGTACTTC CASEGLETQYF
. TRBJ2-1 once TRBV27 TGTGCCAGCAGTCCCGCGGGGGGAGGGACAGGAGCCTACAATGAGCAGTTCTTC CASSPAGGGTGAYNEQFF
TRBD1 TRBJ2-3 . TRBV18 TGTGCCAGCTCACCTGGGACAGGGGGCAACACAGATACGCAGTATTTT CASSPGTGGNTDTQYF
. TRBJ1-1 . TRBV2 TGTGCCAGCAGTCAGACAGGCGTTGAAGCTTTCTTT CASSQTGVEAFF
TRBD2 TRBJ2-1 . TRBV28 TGTGCCAGCCCTCCTCCTAGCGGGAGCCCCAATGAGCAGTTCTTC CASPPPSGSPNEQFF